A single sample is the source of the 18 T cell receptor beta chains below, sequenced in a study of beta chain features in type 1 diabetes. Of the isolated RNA, all was reverse transcribed, and so the sequenced material was expressed TCRB transcripts. Measured with immunoSEQ multiplex PCR; TCRdb has only the in-frame clones, and not every one. The sample holds 630,000 or so clones, over 11% seen once. These receptors have no known antigen. Notes on the study in general: Researchers report that Type 1 diabetes patients had moderately but significantly shorter TCRB CDR3s across all four CD4+ subsets.

Sequenced: naive CD4+ T cells from blood. These TCRs come from a man between 18 and 35 years old with type 1 diabetes.

The chain employs TRBV18 and TRBJ2-7; tentative D call: TRBD1 (6 bases). This CDR3 is built from 14 residues. Germline V gene lookup returns CDR1 KGHSH and CDR2 LQKENI. Trimming removed 3 bases at V and 0 bases at J, with 9 bases between. The CDR3 coding sequence is TGTGCCAGCTCACCCCAGGGGAGCTCCTACGAGCAGTACTTC. As protein: CASSPQGSSYEQYF.

This clone turned up a few times. The chain employs TRBV5-4 and TRBJ2-2; TRBD2 might be the D (6 bases). The germline V gene has CDR1 SGHNT and CDR2 YYREEE (reference sequence). Trimming took 2 bases from V and 3 from J, leaving 8 bases between them. The CDR3 consists of 14 residues. CDR3 protein: CASSFGGDTGELFF. The CDR3 DNA is TGTGCCAGCAGCTTTGGAGGGGACACCGGGGAGCTGTTTTTT.

As for this clone: Other nucleotide sequences from this sample produce the same CDR3. This chain joins TRBV20-1 and TRBJ2-5, with D unresolved. Germline-derived CDR1 and CDR2 are DFQATT and SNEGSKA (reference sequence). This CDR3 comprises 10 residues. V was shortened by 5 bases and J by 5 bases, with 6 bases between the two germline ends. The CDR3 nucleotides are TGCAGTGCTCGCAAGGAGACCCAGTACTTC. This codes for CSARKETQYF.

A word on this clone: An end of the junction differs from the germline gene, which may be a read error. Here the CDR3 DNA reads TGTGCCAGCAGCTTATCAAGGGAGCCCCTTTCCTTC. It specifies CASSLSREPLSF. The J gene is TRBJ2-7, the V gene TRBV7-9; D is possibly TRBD2 (5 bases). The length of the CDR3 is 12 residues. Per the germline V gene, CDR1 is SEHNR and CDR2 is FQNEAQ (reference sequence).

This clone was detected only a few times. J is TRBJ2-7 and V is TRBV9; maybe TRBD2 (7 bases). The CDR3 contains 15 residues. Trimming removed 0 bases at V and 12 bases at J, with 22 bases between. Germline V gives CDR1 SGDLS, CDR2 YYNGEE. The CDR3 nucleotides read TGTGCCAGCAGCGTAGAGGCTAGGGAGGGGGTAATCCTGTACTTC. Its translation: CASSVEAREGVILYF.

The chain joins TRBV7-3 to TRBJ2-1; 12 nucleotides agree with TRBD1. The CDR3 covers 16 residues. Germline-derived CDR1 and CDR2 are SGHTA and FQGTGA. V lost 5 bases to trimming and J lost 4 bases; unmatched junction nucleotides: 6. The CDR3 region has the DNA TGTGCCAGCAGCCCCTCGGGACAGGGGGCTTACAATGAGCAGTTCTTC. Amino acid sequence: CASSPSGQGAYNEQFF.

The V gene is TRBV6-5, the J gene TRBJ2-3; no clear D. This CDR3 spans 13 amino acids. Deletions cut 8 bases from V and 4 bases from J, with 13 bases between. Germline CDR1 MNHEY, CDR2 SVGAGI. The CDR3: CASPREDPDTQYF. The CDR3 coding sequence is TGTGCCAGCCCACGCGAGGACCCAGATACGCAGTATTTT.

This chain links TRBV7-2 with TRBJ1-5, with D maybe TRBD1 (5 bases). The CDR3 contains 15 residues. V lost 0 bases, J lost 4 bases, and 10 bases lay in between. CDR1 SGHTA and CDR2 FQGNSA come from the germline V gene. The CDR3 loop reads CASSLARDRNQPQHF. Written as DNA, the CDR3 is TGTGCCAGCAGCTTAGCTCGGGACCGAAATCAGCCCCAGCATTTT.

The chain carries TRBV9 and TRBJ2-1, with D possibly matching TRBD2 (5 bases). The CDR3 totals 15 residues. V lost 1 base and J lost 2, with 10 bases in between. In germline, CDR1 is SGDLS, CDR2 YYNGEE. This CDR3 is CASSVQADPYNEQFF. The CDR3 bases are TGTGCCAGCAGCGTACAAGCGGACCCCTACAATGAGCAGTTCTTC.

The chain has TRBV5-6 and TRBJ2-2; no clear D gene. V was pared by 2 bases and J by 5 bases, with 7 bases between. The CDR3 spans 13 residues. Germline V lookup: CDR1 SGHDT, CDR2 YYEEEE. The CDR3 region is CASSFRTTGELFF. As DNA, the CDR3 is TGTGCCAGCAGCTTTCGAACGACCGGGGAGCTGTTTTTT.

This clone has only a few counts. This sample includes further DNA sequences coding for the same CDR3. The chain recombines TRBV20-1 with TRBJ2-7, with D possibly matching TRBD2 (6 bases). Germline lookup yields CDR1 DFQATT and CDR2 SNEGSKA (reference sequence). V was pared by 3 bases and J by 4 bases, with 7 bases between. The CDR3 runs 11 residues. The CDR3 DNA sequence: TGCAGTGCTAGTCGGGGGTACGAGCAGTACTTC. Protein sequence: CSASRGYEQYF.

The rearrangement uses TRBV19 and TRBJ1-5; D is uncertain. This CDR3 has 13 residues. Trimming cost V 6 bases and J 5 bases, with 11 bases left between them. Germline V gives CDR1 LNHDA, CDR2 SQIVND (reference sequence). The CDR3 coding sequence is TGTGCCAGTAGCCCAGCCACACATCAGCCCCAGCATTTT. This translates into CASSPATHQPQHF.

The gene calls are TRBV10-3 and TRBJ2-7, with D perhaps matching TRBD2 (6 bases). Deletions cut 11 bases from V and 0 bases from J, with 11 bases between. The CDR3 is made up of 12 amino acids. The germline CDR1 and CDR2 sequences are ENHRY and SYGVKD. The CDR3 nucleotides are TGTGCCGCCACTAGCATCTCCTACGAGCAGTACTTC. Translation gives CAATSISYEQYF.

This clone occurred a few times. The V and J genes are TRBV9 and TRBJ1-3; TRBD1 is a possible D gene (5 bases). This CDR3 is 15 amino acids long. Trimming removed 4 bases from V and 0 bases from J, with 11 bases in between. CDR1 and CDR2 (germline): SGDLS, YYNGEE. CDR3 nucleotides: TGTGCCAGCAGCCCCCGGGGGAGCTCTGGAAACACCATATATTTT. Residues: CASSPRGSSGNTIYF.

In its sample, this clone was seen a few times. The J gene is TRBJ2-7, the V gene TRBV5-6; D unresolved. The CDR3 covers 13 residues. Trimming removed 4 bases at V and 1 base at J, with 9 bases between. The germline CDR1 and CDR2 sequences are SGHDT and YYEEEE. CDR3 region: CASSQDRSYEQYF. DNA of the CDR3: TGTGCCAGCAGCCAGGACCGATCCTACGAGCAGTACTTC.

The rearrangement joins TRBV28 to TRBJ2-2; D not resolved. The germline V gene has CDR1 MDHEN and CDR2 SYDVKM. V dropped 7 bases and J dropped 5 bases, with 8 bases sitting between them. This CDR3 is built from 12 residues. CDR3 sequence: CASKIITGELFF. DNA for the CDR3: TGTGCCAGCAAAATTATTACCGGGGAGCTGTTTTTT.

The J gene is TRBJ2-4, the V gene TRBV7-2; 10 nucleotides line up with TRBD1. The CDR3 is 14 residues long. V dropped 1 base and J dropped 8; count of bases not matched to a gene: 2. Per the germline V gene, CDR1 is SGHTA and CDR2 is FQGNSA. The CDR3 DNA reads as TGTGCCAGCAGCTTAGGACAGGGGGCATACATTCAGTACTTC. Its protein is CASSLGQGAYIQYF. Using reference TRBV7-2 and TRBJ2-4 for the parts outside the CDR3, the full variable domain is GAGVSQSPSNKVTEKGKDVELRCDPISGHTALYWYRQSLGQGLEFLIYFQGNSAPDKSGLPSDRFSAERTGGSVSTLTIQRTQQEDSAVYLCASSLGQGAYIQYFGAGTRLSVL.

CDR3 amino acids: CASSLWGQGREQYF. CDR3 nucleotide sequence: TGTGCCAGCAGCTTGTGGGGACAGGGACGCGAGCAGTACTTC. V gene TRBV5-4 combines with J gene TRBJ2-7, with 9 bases aligning to TRBD1. V shed 1 base and J 6 bases; nucleotides not matched to a gene: 5. The CDR3 has 14 residues. Looked up from germline, CDR1 is SGHNT and CDR2 is YYREEE (reference sequence).